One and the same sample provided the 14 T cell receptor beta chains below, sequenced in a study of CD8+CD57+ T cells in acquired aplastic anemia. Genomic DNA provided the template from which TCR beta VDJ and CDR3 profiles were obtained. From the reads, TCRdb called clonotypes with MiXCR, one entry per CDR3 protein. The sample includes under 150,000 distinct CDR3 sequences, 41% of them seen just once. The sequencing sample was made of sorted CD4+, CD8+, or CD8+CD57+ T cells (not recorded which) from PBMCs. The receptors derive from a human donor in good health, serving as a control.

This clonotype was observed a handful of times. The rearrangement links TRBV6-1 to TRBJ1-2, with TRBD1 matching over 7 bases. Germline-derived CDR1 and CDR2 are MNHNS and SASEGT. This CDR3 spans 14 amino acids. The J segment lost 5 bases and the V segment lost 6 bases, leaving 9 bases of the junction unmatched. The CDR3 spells CASRTTGLGYGYTF. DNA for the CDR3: TGTGCCAGCAGAACGACAGGGTTGGGTTATGGCTACACCTTC.

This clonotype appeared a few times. The CDR3 bases are TGCGCCAGCGGAGGGGGTAACACCGGGGAGCTGTTTTTT. Amino acid sequence: CASGGGNTGELFF. The chain carries TRBV5-1 and TRBJ2-2, with D possibly called TRBD1 or TRBD2 (6 bases each). The CDR3 extends over 13 amino acids. Deletions cut 7 bases from V and 2 bases from J, with 9 bases between. Germline V gene lookup returns CDR1 SGHRS and CDR2 YFSETQ.

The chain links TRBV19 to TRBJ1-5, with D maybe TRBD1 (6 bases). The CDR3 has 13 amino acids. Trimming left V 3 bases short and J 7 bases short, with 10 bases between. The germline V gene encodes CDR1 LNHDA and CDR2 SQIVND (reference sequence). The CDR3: CASSIQGSQPQHF. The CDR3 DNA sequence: TGTGCCAGTAGTATTCAGGGGTCGCAGCCCCAGCATTTT.

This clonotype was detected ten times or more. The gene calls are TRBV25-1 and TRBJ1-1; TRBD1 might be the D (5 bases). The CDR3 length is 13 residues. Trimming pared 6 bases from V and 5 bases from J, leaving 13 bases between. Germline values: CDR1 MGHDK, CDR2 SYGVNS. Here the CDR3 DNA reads TGTGCCAGCAGAACAGGAGGAAGGACTGAAGCTTTCTTT. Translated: CASRTGGRTEAFF.

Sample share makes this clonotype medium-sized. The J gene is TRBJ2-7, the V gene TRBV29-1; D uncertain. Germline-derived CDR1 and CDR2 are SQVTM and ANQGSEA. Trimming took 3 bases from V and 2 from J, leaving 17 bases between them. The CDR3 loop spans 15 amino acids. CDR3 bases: TGCAGCGTTGAGGTGCCCAAGGCAAATACCTACGAGCAGTACTTC. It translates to CSVEVPKANTYEQYF.

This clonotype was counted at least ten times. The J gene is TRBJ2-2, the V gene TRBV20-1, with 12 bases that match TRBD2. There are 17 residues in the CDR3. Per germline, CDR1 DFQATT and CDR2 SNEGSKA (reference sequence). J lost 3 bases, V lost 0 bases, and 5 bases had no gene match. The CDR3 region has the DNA TGCAGTGCTAGAGACCCTAGCGGGGGGGTTCACACCGGGGAGCTGTTTTTT. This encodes CSARDPSGGVHTGELFF.

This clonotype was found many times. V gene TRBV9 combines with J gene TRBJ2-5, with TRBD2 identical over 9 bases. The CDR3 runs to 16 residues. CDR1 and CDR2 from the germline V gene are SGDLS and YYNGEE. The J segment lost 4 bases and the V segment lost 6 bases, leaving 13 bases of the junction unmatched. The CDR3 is CASTKDSTSGRETQYF. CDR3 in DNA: TGTGCCAGCACCAAGGATTCGACTAGCGGAAGAGAGACCCAGTACTTC.

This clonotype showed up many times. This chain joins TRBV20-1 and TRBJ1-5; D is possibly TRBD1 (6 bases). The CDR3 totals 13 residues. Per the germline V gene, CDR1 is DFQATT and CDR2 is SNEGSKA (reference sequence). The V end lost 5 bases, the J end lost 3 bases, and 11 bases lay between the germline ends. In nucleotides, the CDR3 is TGCAGTGCTTTAGGACAGCTCAATCAGCCCCAGCATTTT. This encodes CSALGQLNQPQHF.

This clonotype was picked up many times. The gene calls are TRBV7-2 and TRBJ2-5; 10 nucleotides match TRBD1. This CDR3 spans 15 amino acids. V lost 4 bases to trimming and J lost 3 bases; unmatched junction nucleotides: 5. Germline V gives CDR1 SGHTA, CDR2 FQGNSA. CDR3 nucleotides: TGTGCCAGCAGCTACGGGACAGGGGCGAAAGAGACCCAGTACTTC. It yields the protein CASSYGTGAKETQYF.

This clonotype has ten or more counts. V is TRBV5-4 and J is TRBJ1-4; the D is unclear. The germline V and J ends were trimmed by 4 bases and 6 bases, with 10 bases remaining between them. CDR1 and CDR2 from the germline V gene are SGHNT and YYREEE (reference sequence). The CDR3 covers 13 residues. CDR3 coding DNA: TGTGCCAGCAGCCCGCACCCCCATGAAAAACTGTTTTTT. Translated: CASSPHPHEKLFF.

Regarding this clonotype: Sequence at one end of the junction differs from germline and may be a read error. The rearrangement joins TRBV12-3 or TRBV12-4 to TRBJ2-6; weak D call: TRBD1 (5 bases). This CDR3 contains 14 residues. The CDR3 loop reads CASSKRAGASVLTF. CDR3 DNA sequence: TGTGCCAGCAGTAAAAGAGCTGGGGCCAGCGTCCTGACTTTC.

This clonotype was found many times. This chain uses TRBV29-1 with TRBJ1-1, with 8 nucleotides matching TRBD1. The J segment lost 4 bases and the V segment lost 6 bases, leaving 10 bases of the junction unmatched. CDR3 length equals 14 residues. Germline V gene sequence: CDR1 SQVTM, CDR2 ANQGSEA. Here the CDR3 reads CSVVLRGRVTEAFF. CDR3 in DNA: TGCAGCGTGGTCCTCAGGGGGCGAGTCACTGAAGCTTTCTTT.

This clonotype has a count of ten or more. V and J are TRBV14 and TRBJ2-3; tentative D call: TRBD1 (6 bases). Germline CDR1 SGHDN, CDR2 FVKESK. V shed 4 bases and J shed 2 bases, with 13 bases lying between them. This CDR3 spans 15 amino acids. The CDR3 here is CASSRDTTITDTQYF. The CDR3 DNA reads TGTGCCAGCAGCCGGGACACTACCATCACAGATACGCAGTATTTT.

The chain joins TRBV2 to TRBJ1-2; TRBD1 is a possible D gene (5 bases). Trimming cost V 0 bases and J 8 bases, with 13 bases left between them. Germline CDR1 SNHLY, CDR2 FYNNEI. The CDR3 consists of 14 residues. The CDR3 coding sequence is TGTGCCAGCAGTGAAGCACCGGAATGGGGCGGCTACACCTTC. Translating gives CASSEAPEWGGYTF.